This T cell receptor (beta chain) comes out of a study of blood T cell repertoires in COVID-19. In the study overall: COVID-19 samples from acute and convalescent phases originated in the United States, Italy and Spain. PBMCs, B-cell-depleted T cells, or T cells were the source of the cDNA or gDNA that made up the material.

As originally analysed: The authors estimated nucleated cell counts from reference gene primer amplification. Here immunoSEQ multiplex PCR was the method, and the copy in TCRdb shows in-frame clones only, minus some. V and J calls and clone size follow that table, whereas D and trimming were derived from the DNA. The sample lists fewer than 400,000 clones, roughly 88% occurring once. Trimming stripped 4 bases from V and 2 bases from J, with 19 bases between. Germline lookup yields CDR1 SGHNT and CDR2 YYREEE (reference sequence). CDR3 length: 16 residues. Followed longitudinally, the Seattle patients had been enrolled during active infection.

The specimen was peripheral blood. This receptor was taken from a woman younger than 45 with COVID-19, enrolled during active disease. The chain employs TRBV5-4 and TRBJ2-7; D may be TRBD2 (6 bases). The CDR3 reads CASSTERLAVPYEQYF. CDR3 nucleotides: TGTGCCAGCAGCACTGAGAGGTTAGCGGTTCCCTACGAGCAGTACTTC. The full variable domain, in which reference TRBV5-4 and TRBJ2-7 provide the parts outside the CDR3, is ETGVTQSPTHLIKTRGQQVTLRCSSQSGHNTVSWYQQALGQGPQFIFQYYREEENGRGNFPPRFSGLQFPNYSSELNVNALELDDSALYLCASSTERLAVPYEQYFGPGTRLTVT.